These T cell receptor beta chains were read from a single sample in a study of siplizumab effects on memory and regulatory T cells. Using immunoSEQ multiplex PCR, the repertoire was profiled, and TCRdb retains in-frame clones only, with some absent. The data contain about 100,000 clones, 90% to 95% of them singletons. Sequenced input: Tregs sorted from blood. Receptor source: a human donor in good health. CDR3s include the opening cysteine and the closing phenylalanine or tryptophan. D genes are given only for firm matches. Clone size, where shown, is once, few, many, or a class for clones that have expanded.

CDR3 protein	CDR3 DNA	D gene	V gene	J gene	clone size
CASSLGFTEAFF	TGTGCCAGCTCACTCGGATTCACTGAAGCTTTCTTT	NA	TRBV18	TRBJ1-1	once
CASSAGQIRNTEAFF	TGCGCCAGCAGCGCGGGACAGATAAGGAACACTGAAGCTTTCTTT	TRBD1	TRBV5-1	TRBJ1-1	NA
CASRGALGANVLTF	TGCGCCAGCAGGGGGGCCCTTGGGGCCAACGTCCTGACTTTC	NA	TRBV10-2	TRBJ2-6	NA
CASSRTGLGEAFF	TGTGCCAGTAGTCGGACAGGGCTGGGTGAAGCTTTCTTT	TRBD1	TRBV19	TRBJ1-1	NA
CASSDYWVTYEQYF	TGTGCCAGCAGTGATTATTGGGTGACCTACGAGCAGTACTTC	NA	TRBV6-1	TRBJ2-7	NA
CATSRALAGGEQETQYF	TGTGCCACCAGCAGGGCACTAGCGGGAGGGGAACAAGAGACCCAGTACTTC	TRBD2	TRBV15	TRBJ2-5	NA
CASKQGPASTGELFF	TGTGCCAGCAAACAGGGACCCGCGAGCACCGGGGAGCTGTTTTTT	NA	TRBV5-4	TRBJ2-2	NA
CASSTGTGAYNEQFF	TGTGCCAGCAGCACCGGGACAGGGGCTTACAATGAGCAGTTCTTC	TRBD1	TRBV7-9	TRBJ2-1	NA
CASSYSVSSYEQYF	TGTGCCAGCAGTTATTCGGTGTCCAGCTACGAGCAGTACTTC	NA	TRBV6-5	TRBJ2-7	NA
CASSKRIAGDADTQYF	TGTGCCAGCTCAAAAAGAATAGCGGGAGACGCAGATACGCAGTATTTT	TRBD2	TRBV18	TRBJ2-3	NA
CASSQGALTNEKLFF	TGCGCCAGCTCCCAGGGGGCACTAACTAATGAAAAACTGTTTTTT	TRBD1	TRBV5-1	TRBJ1-4	NA
CATSRNRLEGYNEQFF	TGTGCCACCAGCAGGAACAGACTGGAGGGTTACAATGAGCAGTTCTTC	NA	TRBV15	TRBJ2-1	NA
CASSSTVKTEAFF	TGTGCCAGCAGCTCGACAGTTAAGACTGAAGCTTTCTTT	NA	TRBV11-1	TRBJ1-1	NA
CASSSVVGVTYEQYF	TGCGCCAGCAGCTCCGTGGTGGGAGTAACCTACGAGCAGTACTTC	NA	TRBV5-1	TRBJ2-7	NA
CASSRQGSDVTEAFF	TGTGCCAGCAGCCGACAGGGGTCAGATGTCACTGAAGCTTTCTTT	TRBD1	TRBV14	TRBJ1-1	NA
CASSPLGRVNEQYF	TGTGCCAGCAGTCCTTTGGGCAGGGTCAACGAGCAGTACTTC	NA	TRBV27	TRBJ2-7	NA
CASAFVSGSTPYEQYF	TGTGCCAGCGCCTTCGTTTCCGGGTCGACCCCCTACGAGCAGTACTTC	NA	TRBV7-2	TRBJ2-7	NA
CSAPSQIGQFF	TGCAGTGCTCCCTCGCAGATCGGGCAGTTCTTC	NA	TRBV20-1	TRBJ2-1	NA
CASSQDRTGGYGYTF	TGTGCCAGCAGCCAAGATCGGACAGGAGGTTATGGCTACACCTTC	TRBD1	TRBV14	TRBJ1-2	NA
CASSQGPKTSGRNYNEQFF	TGTGCCAGCAGCCAAGGGCCTAAGACTAGCGGGAGGAACTACAATGAGCAGTTCTTC	TRBD2	TRBV14	TRBJ2-1	NA
CASSRDDRTYEQYF	TGTGCCAGCTCACGGGACGACAGAACCTACGAGCAGTACTTC	NA	TRBV18	TRBJ2-7	once
CASSPRTGVSYEQYF	TGTGCCAGCAGTCCCAGGACAGGGGTTTCCTACGAGCAGTACTTC	TRBD1	TRBV14	TRBJ2-7	NA
CASSFRGSTDTQYF	TGTGCCAGCAGTTTTAGGGGCAGCACAGATACGCAGTATTTT	NA	TRBV27	TRBJ2-3	once
CASSPGGRVGEKLFF	TGTGCCAGCAGTCCAGGGGGGAGGGTAGGAGAAAAACTGTTTTTT	TRBD1	TRBV9	TRBJ1-4	NA
CASSPFLTASYEQYF	TGTGCCAGCAGCCCATTCCTCACAGCCTCCTACGAGCAGTACTTC	NA	TRBV5-6	TRBJ2-7	NA
CASSVSGSGSPLHF	TGTGCCAGCAGCGTTTCAGGGAGTGGTTCACCCCTCCACTTT	NA	TRBV9	TRBJ1-6	NA
CASSLRLVGYTF	TGTGCCAGCAGTTTGAGGTTGGTTGGCTACACCTTC	NA	TRBV28	TRBJ1-2	NA
CASSLWANTIYF	TGTGCCAGCAGCTTATGGGCTAACACCATATATTTT	NA	TRBV7-9	TRBJ1-3	NA
CAGRLGHGDTEAFF	TGTGCCGGCAGACTGGGACACGGGGACACTGAAGCTTTCTTT	NA	TRBV6-1	TRBJ1-1	NA
CASSSVGGKLFF	TGCGCCAGCTCCTCGGTCGGCGGGAAACTGTTTTTT	NA	TRBV5-1	TRBJ1-4	NA
CASSLGSSNEQYF	TGTGCCAGCAGCTTGGGGAGCTCCAACGAGCAGTACTTC	NA	TRBV5-4	TRBJ2-7	NA
CATSTQGLGGVNYGYTF	TGTGCCACCAGCACGCAAGGGCTGGGAGGGGTTAACTATGGCTACACCTTC	NA	TRBV15	TRBJ1-2	NA
CSARGLREQYF	TGCAGTGCTAGAGGGCTCCGGGAGCAGTACTTC	NA	TRBV20-1	TRBJ2-7	NA
CASSETGPYGYTF	TGTGCCAGCAGCGAAACGGGACCATATGGCTACACCTTC	NA	TRBV6-5	TRBJ1-2	NA
CASSRRQGSTDTQYF	TGCGCCAGCAGCCGCAGACAGGGTAGCACAGATACGCAGTATTTT	TRBD1	TRBV5-1	TRBJ2-3	NA
CARSLSFEGLAGTLSSYEQYF	TGTGCCAGAAGCTTATCTTTTGAGGGGCTAGCGGGGACCTTAAGCTCCTACGAGCAGTACTTC	TRBD2	TRBV5-3	TRBJ2-7	NA
CASSLQGREDTQYF	TGTGCCAGCAGCCTACAGGGGAGAGAAGATACGCAGTATTTT	TRBD1	TRBV5-6	TRBJ2-3	NA
CASSYSSPSYEQYF	TGTGCCAGCAGCTACTCTAGTCCCTCCTACGAGCAGTACTTC	NA	TRBV9	TRBJ2-7	once
CASSPGTGFEGYTF	TGCGCCAGCAGCCCCGGGACAGGGTTTGAAGGCTACACCTTC	TRBD1	TRBV5-1	TRBJ1-2	NA
CASSMPYSYNEQFF	TGTGCCAGCAGTATGCCTTACTCCTACAATGAGCAGTTCTTC	NA	TRBV28	TRBJ2-1	NA
CTSSQGIGGGSSYEQYF	TGCACCAGCAGCCAAGGTATCGGCGGGGGTAGCTCCTACGAGCAGTACTTC	NA	TRBV1	TRBJ2-7	once
CASSFDILAGENNEQYF	TGTGCCAGCAGCTTTGACATCCTAGCGGGAGAGAATAACGAGCAGTACTTC	TRBD2	TRBV7-9	TRBJ2-7	once
CASRRDQRIGTTQYF	TGTGCCAGCAGGAGAGACCAGAGAATTGGAACTACGCAGTATTTT	NA	TRBV6-8	TRBJ2-3	NA
CASSPGRQIYGYTF	TGTGCCAGCTCACCAGGTCGACAGATATATGGCTACACCTTC	NA	TRBV18	TRBJ1-2	NA
CASASGTATSYEQYF	TGTGCCAGTGCCTCCGGGACGGCTACGAGTTACGAGCAGTACTTC	NA	TRBV28	TRBJ2-7	NA
CATHSDIQYF	TGTGCCACACACTCAGACATTCAGTACTTC	NA	TRBV7-8	TRBJ2-4	NA
CASSFVREGLSYEQYF	TGTGCCAGCAGCTTTGTGCGGGAGGGCCTCTCCTACGAGCAGTACTTC	TRBD2	TRBV7-8	TRBJ2-7	once